The rows below give T cell receptor beta chains drawn from one sample of a study of shared clonotypes between healthy human individuals. Libraries were prepared by immunoSEQ multiplex PCR; TCRdb keeps only in-frame clonotypes and omits some of them. The table shows over a million clones, with about 76% occurring only once. Sample: memory CD4+ T cells sorted from blood. The receptors originated from a man between 18 and 35 years old in good health. Each CDR3 is given with its conserved first and last residue. D genes are given only for firm matches. Size tells how often a clone was seen (once, few, many) or the class of an expanded clone, and some rows leave it out.

abundance: .; j_gene: TRBJ2-1; v_gene: TRBV11-3; d_gene: TRBD2; CDR3aa: CASSQGLAGYNEQFF; CDR3nt: TGTGCCAGCTCGCAGGGACTAGCGGGATACAATGAGCAGTTCTTC
abundance: .; j_gene: TRBJ2-1; v_gene: TRBV6-1; d_gene: TRBD2; CDR3aa: CASSPTSRNEQFF; CDR3nt: TGTGCCAGCAGCCCGACTAGCAGGAATGAGCAGTTCTTC
abundance: .; j_gene: TRBJ2-7; v_gene: TRBV6-5; d_gene: .; CDR3aa: CASSYRGGKYEQYF; CDR3nt: TGTGCCAGCAGTTACAGAGGAGGGAAATACGAGCAGTACTTC
abundance: .; j_gene: TRBJ2-7; v_gene: TRBV4-3; d_gene: TRBD1; CDR3aa: CASSLTQGQGYEQYF; CDR3nt: TGCGCCAGCAGCCTCACCCAGGGACAGGGCTACGAGCAGTACTTC
abundance: .; j_gene: TRBJ1-2; v_gene: TRBV5-4; d_gene: TRBD1; CDR3aa: CASSPGQGIGYGYTF; CDR3nt: TGTGCCAGCAGCCCGGGACAGGGGATTGGGTATGGCTACACCTTC
abundance: few; j_gene: TRBJ1-1; v_gene: TRBV11-1; d_gene: .; CDR3aa: CASSPNQNTEAFF; CDR3nt: TGTGCCAGCAGCCCCAACCAAAACACTGAAGCTTTCTTT
abundance: once; j_gene: TRBJ2-2; v_gene: TRBV9; d_gene: TRBD2; CDR3aa: CASSVVPLAGDGAGELFF; CDR3nt: TGTGCCAGCAGCGTAGTCCCCCTAGCGGGAGATGGGGCCGGGGAGCTGTTTTTT
abundance: .; j_gene: TRBJ2-5; v_gene: TRBV5-1; d_gene: TRBD2; CDR3aa: CASSLVAGAGETQYF; CDR3nt: TGCGCCAGCAGCTTGGTAGCGGGGGCCGGAGAGACCCAGTACTTC
abundance: .; j_gene: TRBJ1-2; v_gene: TRBV6-1; d_gene: TRBD1; CDR3aa: CASSAQGNYGYTF; CDR3nt: TGTGCCAGCAGTGCACAGGGGAACTATGGCTACACCTTC
abundance: .; j_gene: TRBJ1-2; v_gene: TRBV6-6; d_gene: .; CDR3aa: CASSSSGGDYGYTF; CDR3nt: TGTGCCAGCAGTTCCTCTGGGGGCGACTATGGCTACACCTTC
abundance: .; j_gene: TRBJ2-5; v_gene: TRBV27; d_gene: .; CDR3aa: CASTHWGQETQYF; CDR3nt: TGTGCCAGCACCCACTGGGGACAAGAGACCCAGTACTTC
abundance: .; j_gene: TRBJ2-4; v_gene: TRBV7-9; d_gene: .; CDR3aa: CASSLEGGLAKNIQYF; CDR3nt: TGTGCCAGCAGCTTAGAGGGCGGGCTAGCCAAAAACATTCAGTACTTC
abundance: .; j_gene: TRBJ2-3; v_gene: TRBV27; d_gene: TRBD2; CDR3aa: CASRWTSGTDTQYF; CDR3nt: TGTGCCAGCAGATGGACTAGCGGAACAGATACGCAGTATTTT
abundance: .; j_gene: TRBJ1-2; v_gene: TRBV28; d_gene: .; CDR3aa: CASKGGPNYGYTF; CDR3nt: TGTGCCAGCAAGGGGGGCCCTAACTATGGCTACACCTTC
abundance: few; j_gene: TRBJ2-2; v_gene: TRBV5-1; d_gene: TRBD1; CDR3aa: CASSLRTGSAGELFF; CDR3nt: TGCGCCAGCAGCTTGAGGACAGGGTCCGCCGGGGAGCTGTTTTTT
abundance: .; j_gene: TRBJ2-3; v_gene: TRBV19; d_gene: TRBD2; CDR3aa: CASRGLATDTQYF; CDR3nt: TGTGCCAGTAGGGGACTAGCGACAGATACGCAGTATTTT
abundance: .; j_gene: TRBJ1-2; v_gene: TRBV6-4; d_gene: .; CDR3aa: CASSPQLGARYGYTF; CDR3nt: TGTGCCAGCAGTCCCCAGTTAGGCGCGCGCTATGGCTACACCTTC
abundance: .; j_gene: TRBJ2-3; v_gene: TRBV5-1; d_gene: TRBD2; CDR3aa: CASSQGLAGVADTQYF; CDR3nt: TGCGCCAGCAGCCAAGGACTAGCGGGAGTTGCAGATACGCAGTATTTT
abundance: .; j_gene: TRBJ1-1; v_gene: TRBV5-5; d_gene: .; CDR3aa: CASSSQLRRGSTEAFF; CDR3nt: TGTGCCAGCAGCTCCCAGCTGAGGCGGGGTTCCACTGAAGCTTTCTTT
abundance: .; j_gene: TRBJ1-2; v_gene: TRBV30; d_gene: TRBD1; CDR3aa: CAWSVRQGASGYTF; CDR3nt: TGTGCCTGGAGTGTTCGACAGGGGGCGAGTGGCTACACCTTC
abundance: once; j_gene: TRBJ2-3; v_gene: TRBV18; d_gene: .; CDR3aa: CASSAIGRPRFDTQYF; CDR3nt: TGTGCCAGCTCAGCAATCGGACGGCCCAGGTTCGATACGCAGTATTTT
abundance: .; j_gene: TRBJ1-1; v_gene: TRBV18; d_gene: .; CDR3aa: CASSLHNLPTGNTEAFF; CDR3nt: TGTGCCAGCTCACTACACAACCTCCCGACAGGGAACACTGAAGCTTTCTTT
abundance: once; j_gene: TRBJ2-7; v_gene: TRBV21-1; d_gene: .; CDR3aa: CASSSRPGDTASSYEQYF; CDR3nt: TGTGCCAGCAGCTCCCGCCCGGGGGACACGGCTAGCTCCTACGAGCAGTACTTC
abundance: .; j_gene: TRBJ2-2; v_gene: TRBV4-1; d_gene: .; CDR3aa: CASSVPGTSNTGELFF; CDR3nt: TGCGCCAGCAGCGTTCCCGGGACATCGAACACCGGGGAGCTGTTTTTT
abundance: once; j_gene: TRBJ2-7; v_gene: TRBV7-9; d_gene: TRBD1; CDR3aa: CASSLDREFYEQYF; CDR3nt: TGTGCCAGCAGCTTGGACAGGGAATTCTACGAGCAGTACTTC
abundance: .; j_gene: TRBJ1-2; v_gene: TRBV5-4; d_gene: TRBD1; CDR3aa: CASRRKGANNYGYTF; CDR3nt: TGTGCCAGCAGGCGCAAGGGGGCCAATAACTATGGCTACACCTTC
abundance: few; j_gene: TRBJ1-6; v_gene: TRBV7-3; d_gene: .; CDR3aa: CASSPSDGSPLHF; CDR3nt: TGTGCCAGCAGCCCATCGGATGGATCACCCCTCCACTTT
abundance: .; j_gene: TRBJ1-3; v_gene: TRBV30; d_gene: .; CDR3aa: CAWSVTQGVNTIYF; CDR3nt: TGTGCCTGGAGTGTAACGCAGGGTGTAAACACCATATATTTT
abundance: .; j_gene: TRBJ2-2; v_gene: TRBV10-3; d_gene: TRBD1; CDR3aa: CAFRRDRGNTGELFF; CDR3nt: TGTGCCTTCCGTCGGGACAGGGGGAACACCGGGGAGCTGTTTTTT
abundance: .; j_gene: TRBJ1-6; v_gene: TRBV5-1; d_gene: TRBD1; CDR3aa: CASSQDRGGHSPLHF; CDR3nt: TGCGCCAGCAGCCAGGACAGGGGTGGGCATTCACCCCTCCACTTT
abundance: .; j_gene: TRBJ1-2; v_gene: TRBV7-9; d_gene: .; CDR3aa: CASSAFPRGYSSYGYTF; CDR3nt: TGTGCCAGCAGCGCTTTCCCCAGGGGCTATTCCTCCTATGGCTACACCTTC
abundance: .; j_gene: TRBJ2-3; v_gene: TRBV28; d_gene: .; CDR3aa: CASSWGQDTQYF; CDR3nt: TGTGCCAGCAGTTGGGGGCAAGATACGCAGTATTTT
abundance: .; j_gene: TRBJ2-3; v_gene: TRBV7-3; d_gene: .; CDR3aa: CASSSGRRRSSTDTQYF; CDR3nt: TGTGCCAGCAGCTCCGGACGACGGCGTTCTAGCACAGATACGCAGTATTTT
abundance: once; j_gene: TRBJ1-5; v_gene: TRBV5-8; d_gene: .; CDR3aa: CASSLGRFSNQPQHF; CDR3nt: TGTGCCAGCAGCCTCGGTAGGTTTAGCAATCAGCCCCAGCATTTT
abundance: .; j_gene: TRBJ2-5; v_gene: TRBV7-9; d_gene: TRBD2; CDR3aa: CASSQRGLAGRQETQYF; CDR3nt: TGTGCCAGCAGCCAGAGGGGACTAGCGGGACGACAAGAGACCCAGTACTTC
abundance: once; j_gene: TRBJ1-2; v_gene: TRBV27; d_gene: .; CDR3aa: CASSPNGWGSGEYGYTF; CDR3nt: TGTGCCAGCAGTCCCAATGGGTGGGGGAGTGGAGAATATGGCTACACCTTC